This TCR beta chain was captured in a study of blood T cell repertoires in COVID-19. The CDR3 is 16 amino acids. Per germline, CDR1 SGDLS and CDR2 YYNGEE. The ends lost 0 bases at V and 3 bases at J; junction bases unmatched: 7. The data were produced by immunoSEQ multiplex PCR, yet TCRdb's version contains in-frame clones alone and is incomplete. The repertoire has under 250,000 clones, about 86% of them found once; the top ten carry 2.5% to 3%. This clone was seen a single time. The sample was peripheral blood. This TCR was sampled from a man over 45 with active or convalescent COVID-19. The V call is TRBV9, the J call TRBJ2-7, with 9 nucleotides matching TRBD1. The CDR3 reads CASSVVRTGEDYEQYF. The CDR3 coding sequence is TGTGCCAGCAGCGTAGTGAGGACAGGGGAAGACTACGAGCAGTACTTC.